The present T cell receptor beta chain was sequenced within a study of CD8 T cells in ankylosing spondylitis (dated by TCRdb to about 2017). The study in broad terms: The study set out to find disease-linked TCR variants by profiling T cell receptor beta repertoires in ankylosing spondylitis patients and healthy donors. The full study cohort comprised 25 ankylosing spondylitis patients and approximately 100 healthy donors. Samples of peripheral blood were taken, and for ankylosing spondylitis patients, synovial fluid was collected as well.

To note about this clonotype: Its target antigen remains unknown. It has no much larger one-base neighbor in the sample; base qualities were not kept.

Including cysteine and phenylalanine, the CDR3 has 18 amino acids. The kept DNA is CDR3 alone, 54 bases in frame from the first base. Taken from the germline V gene, the CDR1 and CDR2 loops are MNHNS and SASEGT. Trimming accounts for 4 bases at V and 2 bases at J, while the number of junction bases matched to no gene is 14. Overall study outcomes, separate from this receptor: According to the report, matched synovial fluid samples from ankylosing spondylitis patients were significantly enriched for the disease-linked clones. A TCR beta motif of several highly homologous amino acid variants appeared characteristic of blood from ankylosing spondylitis patients. Some of the motif variants had been reported before in the synovial fluid and blood of reactive arthritis patients, a finding that suggests common disease-initiation mechanisms. The disease-linked clones showed a CD8+ phenotype and occurred at relatively low frequencies in peripheral blood.

TCRdb lists the instrument as Illumina HiSeq 2500. Quantitative 5'-RACE with molecular barcodes was used to prepare TCR beta libraries. In the original analysis: Disease-linked TCR variants were identified with a new computational method built on a probabilistic model of VDJ rearrangement. Clones were called with MiXCR by TCRdb after fastp trimmed the public reads at Q25, and only in-frame beta chains were retained. Each entry merges the rows of one CDR3 protein and shows their most common DNA and genes. TCRdb's processing, not the study's, gives the V and J calls here. For this sample the table gives approximately 540,000 distinct CDR3 sequences, of which more than 9.5% were detected only once. The ten largest make up under 7.5% of the sample.

This receptor was taken from a male donor with ankylosing spondylitis. Sequencing was done on a sample of blood, either unsorted or a sorted T cell fraction (not recorded which). The chain is encoded by TRBV6-1 joined to TRBJ2-3, with 8 bases matching TRBD2. The sequence in DNA is TGTGCCAGCAGTGCCCTATGGCGGGAGGCCTCGGCCACAGATACGCAGTATTTT. Translated, this is CASSALWREASATDTQYF.